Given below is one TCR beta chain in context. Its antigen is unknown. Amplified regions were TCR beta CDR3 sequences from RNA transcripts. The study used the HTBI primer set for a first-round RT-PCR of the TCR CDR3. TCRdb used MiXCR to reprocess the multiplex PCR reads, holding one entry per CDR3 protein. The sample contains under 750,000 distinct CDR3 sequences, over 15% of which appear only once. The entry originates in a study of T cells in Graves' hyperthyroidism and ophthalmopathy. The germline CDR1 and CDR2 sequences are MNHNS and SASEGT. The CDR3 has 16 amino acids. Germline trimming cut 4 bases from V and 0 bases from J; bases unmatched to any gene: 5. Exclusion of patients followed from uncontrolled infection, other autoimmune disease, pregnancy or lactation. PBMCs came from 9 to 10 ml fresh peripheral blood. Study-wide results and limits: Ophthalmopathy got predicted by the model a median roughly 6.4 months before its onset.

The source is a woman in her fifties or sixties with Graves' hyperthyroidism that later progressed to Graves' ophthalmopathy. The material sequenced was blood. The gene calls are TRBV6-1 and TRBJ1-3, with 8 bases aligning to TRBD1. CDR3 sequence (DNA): TGTGCCAGCAGTGCAGGGGGCGCGAGCTCTGGAAACACCATATATTTT. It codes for CASSAGGASSGNTIYF.